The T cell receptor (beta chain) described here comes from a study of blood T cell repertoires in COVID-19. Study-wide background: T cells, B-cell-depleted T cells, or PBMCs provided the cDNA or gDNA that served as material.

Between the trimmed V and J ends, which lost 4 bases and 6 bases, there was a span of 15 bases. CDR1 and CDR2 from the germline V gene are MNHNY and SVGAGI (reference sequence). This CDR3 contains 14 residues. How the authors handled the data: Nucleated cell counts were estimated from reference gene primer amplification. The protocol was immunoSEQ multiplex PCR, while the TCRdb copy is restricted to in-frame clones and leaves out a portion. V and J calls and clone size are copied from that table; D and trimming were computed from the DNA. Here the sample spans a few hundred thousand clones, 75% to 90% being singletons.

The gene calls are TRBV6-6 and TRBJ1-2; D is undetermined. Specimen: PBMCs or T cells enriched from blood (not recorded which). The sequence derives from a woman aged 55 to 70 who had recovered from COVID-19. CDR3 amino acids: CASSSQLSYDGYTF. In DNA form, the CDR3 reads TGTGCCAGCAGTTCACAGCTCTCCTATGATGGCTACACCTTC.